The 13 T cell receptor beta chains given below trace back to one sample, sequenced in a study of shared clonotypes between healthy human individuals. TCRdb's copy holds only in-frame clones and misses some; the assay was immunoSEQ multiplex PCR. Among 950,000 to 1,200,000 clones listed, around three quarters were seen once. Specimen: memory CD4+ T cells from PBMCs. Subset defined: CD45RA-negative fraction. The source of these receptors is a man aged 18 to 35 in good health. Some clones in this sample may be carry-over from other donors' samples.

The CDR3, as DNA: TGTGCCAGCAGAACTCCGGGACAGGGAAAAGGAGGTACTGAAGCTTTCTTT. Translated: CASRTPGQGKGGTEAFF. The rearrangement links TRBV28 to TRBJ1-1; 9 positions agree with TRBD1. The trim removed 6 bases at V and 5 bases at J, leaving 16 bases unmatched. CDR1 and CDR2 (germline): MDHEN, SYDVKM. This CDR3 region has 17 residues.

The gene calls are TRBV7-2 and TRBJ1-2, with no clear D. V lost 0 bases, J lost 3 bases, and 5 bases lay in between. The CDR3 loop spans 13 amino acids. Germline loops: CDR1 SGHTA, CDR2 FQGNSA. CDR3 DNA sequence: TGTGCCAGCAGCTTAGCGAGACACTATGGCTACACCTTC. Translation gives CASSLARHYGYTF.

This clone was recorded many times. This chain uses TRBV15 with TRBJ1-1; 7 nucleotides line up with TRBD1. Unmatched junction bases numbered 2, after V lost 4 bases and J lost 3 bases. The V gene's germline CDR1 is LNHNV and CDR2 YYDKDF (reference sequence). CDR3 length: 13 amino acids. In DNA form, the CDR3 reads TGTGCCACCAGCAACGACAGGGACACTGAAGCTTTCTTT. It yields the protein CATSNDRDTEAFF.

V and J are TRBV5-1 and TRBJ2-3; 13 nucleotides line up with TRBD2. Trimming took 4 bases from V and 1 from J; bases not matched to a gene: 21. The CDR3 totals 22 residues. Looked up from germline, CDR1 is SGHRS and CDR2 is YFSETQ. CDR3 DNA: TGCGCCAGCAGCGGGGGACTCCCATCAACTAGCGGGAGGGCTTGGGGCACAGATACGCAGTATTTT. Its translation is CASSGGLPSTSGRAWGTDTQYF.

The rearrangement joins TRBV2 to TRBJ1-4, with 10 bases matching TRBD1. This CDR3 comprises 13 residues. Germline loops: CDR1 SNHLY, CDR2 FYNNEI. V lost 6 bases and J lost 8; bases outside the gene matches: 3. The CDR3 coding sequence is TGTGCCAGCAGAGGACAGGGGGAAGAAAAACTGTTTTTT. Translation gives CASRGQGEEKLFF.

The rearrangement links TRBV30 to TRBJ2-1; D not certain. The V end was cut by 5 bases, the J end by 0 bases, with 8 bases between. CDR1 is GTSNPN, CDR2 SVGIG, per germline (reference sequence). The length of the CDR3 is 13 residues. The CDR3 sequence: CAWGVGSYNEQFF. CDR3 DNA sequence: TGTGCCTGGGGGGTAGGCTCCTACAATGAGCAGTTCTTC. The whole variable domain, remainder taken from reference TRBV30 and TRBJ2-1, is SQTIHQWPATLVQPVGSPLSLECTVEGTSNPNLYWYRQAAGRGLQLLFYSVGIGQISSEVPQNLSASRPQDRQFILSSKKLLLSDSGFYLCAWGVGSYNEQFFGPGTRLTVL.

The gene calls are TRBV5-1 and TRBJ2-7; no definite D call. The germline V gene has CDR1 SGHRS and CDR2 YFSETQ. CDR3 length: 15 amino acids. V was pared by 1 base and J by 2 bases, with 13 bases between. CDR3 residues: CASSLWADKTYEQYF. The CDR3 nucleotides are TGCGCCAGCAGCTTGTGGGCAGACAAGACCTACGAGCAGTACTTC.

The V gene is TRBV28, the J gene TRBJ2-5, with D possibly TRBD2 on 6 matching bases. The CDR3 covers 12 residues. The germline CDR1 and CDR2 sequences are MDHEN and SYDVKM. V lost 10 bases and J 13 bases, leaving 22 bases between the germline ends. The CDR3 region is CATFYKGGEPYF. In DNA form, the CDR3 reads TGTGCCACCTTTTATAAGGGAGGCGAGCCGTACTTC.

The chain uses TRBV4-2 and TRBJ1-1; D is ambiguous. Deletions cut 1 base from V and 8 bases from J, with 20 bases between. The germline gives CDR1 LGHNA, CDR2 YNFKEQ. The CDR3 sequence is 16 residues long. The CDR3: CASSQVVQRDGLEAFF. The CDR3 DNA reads TGTGCCAGCAGCCAAGTGGTGCAGAGAGATGGGTTAGAAGCTTTCTTT.

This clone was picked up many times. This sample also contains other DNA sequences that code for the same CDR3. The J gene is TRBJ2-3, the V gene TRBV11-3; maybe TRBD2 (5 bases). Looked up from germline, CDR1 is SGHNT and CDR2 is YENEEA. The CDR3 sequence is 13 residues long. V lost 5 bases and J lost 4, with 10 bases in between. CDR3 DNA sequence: TGTGCCAGCAGCCCTCCCGGGGCAGATACGCAGTATTTT. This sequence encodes CASSPPGADTQYF.

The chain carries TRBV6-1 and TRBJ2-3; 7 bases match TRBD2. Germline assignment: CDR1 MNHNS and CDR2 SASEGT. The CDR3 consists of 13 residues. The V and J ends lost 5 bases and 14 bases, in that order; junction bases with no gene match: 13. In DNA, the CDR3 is TGTGCCAGCAGTTCCCCTAGCGGCCCTTCTCTGTATTTT. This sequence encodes CASSSPSGPSLYF.

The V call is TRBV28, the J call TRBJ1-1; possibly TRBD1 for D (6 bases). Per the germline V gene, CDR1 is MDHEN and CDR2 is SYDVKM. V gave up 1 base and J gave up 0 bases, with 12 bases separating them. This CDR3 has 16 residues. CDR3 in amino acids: CASSLFSGALNTEAFF. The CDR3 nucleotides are TGTGCCAGCAGTTTATTTTCAGGGGCCTTGAACACTGAAGCTTTCTTT. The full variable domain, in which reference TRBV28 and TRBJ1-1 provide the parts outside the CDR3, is DVKVTQSSRYLVKRTGEKVFLECVQDMDHENMFWYRQDPGLGLRLIYFSYDVKMKEKGDIPEGYSVSREKKERFSLILESASTNQTSMYLCASSLFSGALNTEAFFGQGTRLTVV.

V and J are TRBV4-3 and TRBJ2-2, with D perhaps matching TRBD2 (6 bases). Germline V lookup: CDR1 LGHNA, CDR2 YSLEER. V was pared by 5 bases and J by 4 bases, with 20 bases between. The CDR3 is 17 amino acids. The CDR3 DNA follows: TGCGCCAGCAGCAATCAACCTGCAGCGGGCCCCACCGGGGAGCTGTTTTTT. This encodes CASSNQPAAGPTGELFF.